This record looks at one T cell receptor (beta chain) sequence and its context. Its cognate antigen is unknown. PCR primers comprised 60 Vbeta and 13 Jbeta primers. Libraries were prepared by immunoSEQ multiplex PCR; TCRdb keeps only in-frame clonotypes and omits some of them. The data hold roughly 120,000 clones, with roughly 80% observed a single time. This sample is drawn from a study of cytomegalovirus exposure and HLA in healthy donors. With 4 bases clipped from V and 5 bases from J, the junction kept 2 bases outside the gene matches. CDR1 and CDR2 (germline): SGHTS, YDEGEE. This CDR3 region has 13 residues. Study-level findings and limits: Several V segments, TRBV6-2 and TRBV6-3 among them, could not be told apart and were dropped. Prior analysis indicated that the majority of TCR beta V segments exhibited productivity approximately 87% or approximately 30% of the time. The number of N-insertions in an Asian-associated ancestry cluster was reportedly below the 666-donor mean in a later analysis. Through in vitro validation, a few CMV-associated chains were shown to be specific for CMV antigens.

The sequencing input was PBMCs. This TCR derives from a woman younger than 45 in good health and CMV-seropositive. This chain connects TRBV5-8 to TRBJ1-4; 7 nucleotides agree with TRBD1. CDR3 in DNA: TGTGCCAGCAGCCCGGGACAGAATGAAAAACTGTTTTTT. Translated, it gives CASSPGQNEKLFF.